This TCR beta chain was recorded in a study of cytomegalovirus exposure and HLA in healthy donors. Study results and caveats: Earlier analysis yielded a pattern in which most TCR beta V segments were productive about 90% or about 30% of the time. The authors judged a highly shared variant cluster likely a sequencing artifact. When a later analysis compared HLA-associated TCR beta chains with equally common others, the HLA-associated chains turned out to be more clonally expanded and to have lower generation probabilities.

The CDR3 spans 16 residues. The germline gives CDR1 SGHTA, CDR2 FQGTGA. V trimming: 1 base; J trimming: 4 bases; junction bases outside the gene matches: 8. Details on this clone: Its specificity is not known.

Primers included in the PCR were 60 Vbeta and 13 Jbeta primers. Measured with immunoSEQ multiplex PCR; TCRdb has only the in-frame clones, and not every one. Of roughly 100,000 clones listed, approximately 79% were seen once; the top ten hold roughly 3.6%. The specimen was PBMCs. J is TRBJ2-5 and V is TRBV7-3, with TRBD2 matching 8 bases. The receptor was isolated from a man in his fifties or sixties in good health and CMV-seronegative. The CDR3 loop is CASSLNGGGRAETQYF. CDR3 bases: TGTGCCAGCAGCTTAAACGGCGGGGGGCGGGCAGAGACCCAGTACTTC. Complete variable domain (other parts from reference TRBV7-3 and TRBJ2-5): GAGVSQTPSNKVTEKGKYVELRCDPISGHTALYWYRQSLGQGPEFLIYFQGTGAADDSGLPNDRFFAVRPEGSVSTLKIQRTERGDSAVYLCASSLNGGGRAETQYFGPGTRLLVL.